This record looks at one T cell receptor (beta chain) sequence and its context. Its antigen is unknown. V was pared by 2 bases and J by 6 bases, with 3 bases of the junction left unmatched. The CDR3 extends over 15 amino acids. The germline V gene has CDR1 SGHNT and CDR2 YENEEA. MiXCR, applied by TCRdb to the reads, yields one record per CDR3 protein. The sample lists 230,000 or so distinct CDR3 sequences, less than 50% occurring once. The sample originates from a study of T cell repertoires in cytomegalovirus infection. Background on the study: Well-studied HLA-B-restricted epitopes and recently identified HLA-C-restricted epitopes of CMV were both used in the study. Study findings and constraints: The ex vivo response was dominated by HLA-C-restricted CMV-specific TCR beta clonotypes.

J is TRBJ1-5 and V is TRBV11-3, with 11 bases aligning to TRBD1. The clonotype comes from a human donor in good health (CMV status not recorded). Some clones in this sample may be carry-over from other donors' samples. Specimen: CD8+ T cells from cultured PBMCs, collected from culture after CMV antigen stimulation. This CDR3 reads CASSLSDRGPQPQHF. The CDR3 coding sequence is TGTGCCAGCAGCTTATCGGACAGGGGGCCTCAGCCCCAGCATTTT.